The sequence of this T cell receptor (beta chain) was determined in a study of OX40 agonist ivuxolimab in advanced cancers. This clone was picked up a small number of times. The antigen is unknown. Some clones are missing from TCRdb's copy, which holds only in-frame ones; the method was immunoSEQ multiplex PCR. This sample has over 20,000 clones; 84% occur once, and the top ten carry 25% to 40%. The germline V gene has CDR1 MNHNS and CDR2 SASEGT. The V segment lost 7 bases and the J segment 4 bases; nucleotides outside the gene matches: 5. This CDR3 comprises 13 residues. Notes on the study in general: With doses of 0.1 to 3.0 mg/kg, CD4+ and CD8+ blood T cells had undergone clonal expansion by week 6.

The V gene is TRBV6-1, the J gene TRBJ1-2, with 8 bases fitting TRBD1. The sample here was CD4+ or CD8+ T cells sorted from blood, taken in a trial of the OX40 agonist ivuxolimab. This TCR came from an adult with an advanced solid tumor such as melanoma, head and neck, liver or kidney cancer. CDR3 loop: CASTLGQAYGYTF. The CDR3 DNA follows: TGTGCCAGCACCCTGGGACAGGCCTATGGCTACACCTTC.